One and the same sample provided the 15 T cell receptor beta chains below, sequenced in a study of pediatric ulcerative colitis. Generated by immunoSEQ multiplex PCR, the TCRdb table keeps only in-frame clones and is missing some. The table lists fewer than 12,000 clones, roughly 82% of them singletons. During colonoscopy, one to two rectal pinch biopsies were collected. Sequencing was carried out using gut tissue. The receptors come from a girl aged 5-17 years who was a control in a study of pediatric ulcerative colitis.

The CDR3 loop is CASSMTGTGGYGYTF. CDR3 coding DNA: TGTGCCAGTAGTATGACCGGGACAGGGGGCTATGGCTACACCTTC. This sequence joins TRBV19 and TRBJ1-2; 11 bases fit TRBD1. The CDR3 has 15 amino acids. V was clipped by 3 bases and J by 4 bases; unmatched bases: 4. Germline V gene sequence: CDR1 LNHDA, CDR2 SQIVND (reference sequence).

The rearrangement links TRBV6-5 to TRBJ1-4; a possible D gene is TRBD1 (6 bases). The germline V and J ends were trimmed by 6 bases and 8 bases, with 10 bases remaining between them. This CDR3 spans 12 amino acids. The germline V gene has CDR1 MNHEY and CDR2 SVGAGI. The CDR3 DNA sequence: TGTGCCAGCAGATCCGACAGGGAAAAACTGTTTTTT. Its translation is CASRSDREKLFF.

This sequence joins TRBV6-4 and TRBJ2-1; TRBD2 matches at 13 bases. This CDR3 comprises 14 residues. Germline-derived CDR1 and CDR2 are MRHNA and SNTAGT. With V trimmed by 4 bases and J by 6 bases, 0 bases remained unmatched. DNA for the CDR3: TGTGCCAGCAGTGGACTAGCGGGAGGCAATGAGCAGTTCTTC. Amino acid sequence: CASSGLAGGNEQFF.

The chain combines TRBV5-1 with TRBJ2-1, with 11 bases aligning to TRBD2. V shed 3 bases, J shed 6 bases, and the junction held 8 bases outside the gene matches. Germline V gene sequence: CDR1 SGHRS, CDR2 YFSETQ. This CDR3 region has 16 residues. The CDR3 sequence: CASSSTSGRSSNEQFF. The CDR3 nucleotides are TGCGCCAGCAGCTCCACTAGCGGGAGAAGCTCCAATGAGCAGTTCTTC.

This clone showed up just a few times. The chain employs TRBV9 and TRBJ2-7; D is possibly TRBD1 or TRBD2 (5 bases each). Germline CDR1 is SGDLS and CDR2 is YYNGEE. The CDR3 runs 14 residues. Trimming removed 4 bases from V and 0 bases from J, with 11 bases in between. The CDR3 is CASSQRGGSYEQYF. Written as DNA, the CDR3 is TGTGCCAGCAGCCAACGTGGGGGCTCCTACGAGCAGTACTTC.

This clone was seen a handful of times. The chain links TRBV2 to TRBJ1-5; the D is unclear. The CDR3 runs to 15 residues. Germline V lookup: CDR1 SNHLY, CDR2 FYNNEI. V was cut by 2 bases and J by 0 bases, with 8 bases left in between. In DNA form, the CDR3 reads TGTGCCAGCAGTGAATGGGGTTATAGCAATCAGCCCCAGCATTTT. This encodes CASSEWGYSNQPQHF.

This clone turned up a few times. J is TRBJ2-5 and V is TRBV5-6, with 11 bases that match TRBD2. The germline gives CDR1 SGHDT, CDR2 YYEEEE. The CDR3 covers 16 residues. V lost 4 bases and J lost 5; bases outside the gene matches: 10. CDR3 in DNA: TGTGCCAGCAGCCAAGGACTAGCGGGTATGGAGGAGACCCAGTACTTC. This codes for CASSQGLAGMEETQYF.

The CDR3 region is CASFKARAYEQYF. In DNA form, the CDR3 reads TGTGCCAGCTTTAAGGCCAGGGCCTACGAGCAGTACTTC. This chain joins TRBV28 and TRBJ2-7; tentative D call: TRBD1 (5 bases). Germline V CDR1 and CDR2: MDHEN, SYDVKM. Between the trimmed V and J ends, which lost 8 bases and 2 bases, there was a span of 13 bases. The CDR3 has 13 amino acids.

The chain couples TRBV28 to TRBJ2-5; perhaps TRBD1 as D (5 bases). The CDR3 covers 13 residues. V was clipped by 3 bases and J by 4 bases, with 9 bases between them. Germline V gives CDR1 MDHEN, CDR2 SYDVKM. CDR3: CASSFRAIETQYF. CDR3 coding DNA: TGTGCCAGCAGTTTCAGGGCTATAGAGACCCAGTACTTC.

The chain carries TRBV27 and TRBJ2-7; either TRBD1 or TRBD2 may supply D (5 bases each). V shed 10 bases and J shed 7 bases, with 20 bases lying between them. Germline V gene data show CDR1 as MNHEY and CDR2 as SMNVEV (reference sequence). CDR3 length: 13 amino acids. The CDR3 nucleotides read TGTGCCAACTCGGGACGGAAATTATGGGAGCAGTACTTC. Residues: CANSGRKLWEQYF.

The V call is TRBV7-9, the J call TRBJ2-2; possibly TRBD2 for D (5 bases). V was shortened by 3 bases and J by 4 bases, with 12 bases between the two germline ends. Germline assignment: CDR1 SEHNR and CDR2 FQNEAQ (reference sequence). The CDR3 spans 15 residues. The CDR3 DNA is TGTGCCAGCAGCTTTCCGGGATCGAGCACCGGGGAGCTGTTTTTT. Protein product: CASSFPGSSTGELFF.

The gene calls are TRBV4-1 and TRBJ2-7; 7 bases are a match to TRBD1. The CDR3 consists of 15 residues. The V and J ends lost 5 bases and 1 base, in that order; junction bases with no gene match: 8. Germline V gene lookup returns CDR1 MGHRA and CDR2 YSYEKL. CDR3 region: CASSFSPGQSYEQYF. CDR3 sequence (DNA): TGCGCCAGCAGCTTCAGCCCGGGACAGTCCTACGAGCAGTACTTC.

This chain joins TRBV6-6 and TRBJ2-7, with D possibly matching TRBD2 (6 bases). Germline CDR1 is MNHNY and CDR2 is SVGAGI (reference sequence). Trimming cost V 5 bases and J 3 bases, with 17 bases left between them. There are 15 residues in the CDR3. The CDR3 DNA is TGTGCCAGCAGTCCTCGGGACTCCGGGGGCTACGAGCAGTACTTC. Protein product: CASSPRDSGGYEQYF.

This rearrangement joins TRBV18 to TRBJ2-2; 9 bases align to TRBD1. Germline CDR1 reads KGHSH; CDR2 reads LQKENI. J lost 5 bases, V lost 3 bases, and 7 bases had no gene match. This CDR3 contains 16 residues. This CDR3 reads CASSPDRGRGTGELFF. Here the CDR3 DNA reads TGTGCCAGCTCACCGGACAGGGGCCGCGGGACCGGGGAGCTGTTTTTT.

With regard to this clone: The sample contains more than one DNA sequence encoding this CDR3. This chain links TRBV28 with TRBJ1-1, with D unclear. CDR1 is MDHEN and CDR2 is SYDVKM in the germline V gene. The CDR3 totals 12 residues. Trimming cost V 3 bases and J 6 bases, with 8 bases left between them. The CDR3 protein is CASSLGIPEAFF. DNA of the CDR3: TGTGCCAGCAGTTTGGGTATTCCTGAAGCTTTCTTT.